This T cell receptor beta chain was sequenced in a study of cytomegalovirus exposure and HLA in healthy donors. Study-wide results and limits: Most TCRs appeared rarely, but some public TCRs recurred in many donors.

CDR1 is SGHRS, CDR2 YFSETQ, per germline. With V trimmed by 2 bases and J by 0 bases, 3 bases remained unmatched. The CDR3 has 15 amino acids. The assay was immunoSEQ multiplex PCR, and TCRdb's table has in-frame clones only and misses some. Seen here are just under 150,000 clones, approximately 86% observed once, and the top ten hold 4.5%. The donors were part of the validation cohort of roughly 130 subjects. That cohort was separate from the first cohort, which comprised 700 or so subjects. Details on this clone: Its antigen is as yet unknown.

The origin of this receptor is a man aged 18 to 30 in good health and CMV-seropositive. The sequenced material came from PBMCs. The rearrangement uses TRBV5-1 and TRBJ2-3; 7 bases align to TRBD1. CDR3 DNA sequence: TGCGCCAGCAGCTTATTACAGGGGAGCACAGATACGCAGTATTTT. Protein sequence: CASSLLQGSTDTQYF.